This T cell receptor (beta chain) was documented in a study of PD-1 blockade in classical Hodgkin lymphoma. Study in general: Patients received nivolumab 3 mg/kg intravenously every 2 weeks.

TCRdb keeps only in-frame clones here, not all; method: immunoSEQ multiplex PCR. The top ten clones hold around 2.3% of a sample with around 18,000 clones, 70% of them seen once. The CDR3 spans 16 residues. CDR1 is KGHSH and CDR2 is LQKENI in the germline V gene. V was clipped by 3 bases and J by 6 bases, with 20 bases between them. As for time point: cycle 4 day 1 (C4D1), after less than 7 weeks of nivolumab. Relapse after autologous stem cell transplantation occurred in every patient, and brentuximab vedotin exposure varied. The authors purified CD4+ T cells from thawed PBMCs by magnetic negative selection. Comment on this clone: What it recognizes is unknown.

General study results and limits: By C4D1 there was a significant rise in CD4+ TCR diversity but not in CD8+ TCR diversity. When nivolumab was started under 1 year after ASCT, patients were excluded.

Sequenced material: CD4+ T cells from blood, taken before the fourth cycle of nivolumab. The sequence was collected from a human donor with classical Hodgkin lymphoma. This chain uses TRBV18 with TRBJ1-1; possibly TRBD1 for D (5 bases). The CDR3 DNA reads as TGTGCCAGCTCACCTACGGGGCTCTCCTCCGTCGCTGAAGCTTTCTTT. Translating it yields CASSPTGLSSVAEAFF.